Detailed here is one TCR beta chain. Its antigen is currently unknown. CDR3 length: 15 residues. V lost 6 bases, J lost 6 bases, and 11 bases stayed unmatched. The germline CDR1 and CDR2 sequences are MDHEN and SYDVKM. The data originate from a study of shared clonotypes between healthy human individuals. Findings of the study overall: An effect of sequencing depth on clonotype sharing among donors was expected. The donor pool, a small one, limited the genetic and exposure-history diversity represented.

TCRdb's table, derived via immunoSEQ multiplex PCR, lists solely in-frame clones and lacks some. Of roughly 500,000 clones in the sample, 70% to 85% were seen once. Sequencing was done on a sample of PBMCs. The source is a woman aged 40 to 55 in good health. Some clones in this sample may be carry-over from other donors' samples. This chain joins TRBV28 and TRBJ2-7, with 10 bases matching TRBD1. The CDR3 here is CASSVPGQGTPEQYF. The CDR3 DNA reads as TGTGCCAGCAGCGTCCCGGGACAGGGGACCCCCGAGCAGTACTTC.